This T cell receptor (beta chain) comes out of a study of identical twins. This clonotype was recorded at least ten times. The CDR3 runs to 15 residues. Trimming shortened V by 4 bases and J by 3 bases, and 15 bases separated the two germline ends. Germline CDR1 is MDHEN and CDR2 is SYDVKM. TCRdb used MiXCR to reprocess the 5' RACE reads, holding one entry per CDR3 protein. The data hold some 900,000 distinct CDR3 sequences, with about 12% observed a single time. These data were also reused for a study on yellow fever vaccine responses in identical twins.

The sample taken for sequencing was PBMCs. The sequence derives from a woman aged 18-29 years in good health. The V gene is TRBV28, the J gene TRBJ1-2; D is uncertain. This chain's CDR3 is CASSSQLSPDYGYTF. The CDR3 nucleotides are TGTGCCAGCAGTTCACAACTCTCGCCGGACTATGGCTACACCTTC.